This is a list of T cell receptor beta chains from one sample in a study of beta chain features in type 1 diabetes. Repertoires were generated with immunoSEQ multiplex PCR, while TCRdb's copy carries only in-frame clones and drops some. Seen here are hundreds of thousands of clones, about 14% observed once, and the top ten hold 0.035% to 0.045%. Sequences were obtained from naive CD4+ T cells from blood. All receptors derive from a man between 18 and 35 years old with type 1 diabetes. The CDR3 runs from the conserved cysteine through the conserved F or W. D genes are given only for firm matches. Clone size is stated in some rows and not others, as once, few, many or a class when expanded.

abundance,j_gene,d_gene,v_gene,CDR3nt,CDR3aa
.,TRBJ2-5,TRBD1,TRBV6-1,TGTGCCAGCAGTGTTTGGACAGGAGTCCAAGAGACCCAGTACTTC,CASSVWTGVQETQYF
few,TRBJ2-7,TRBD1,TRBV18,TGTGCCAGCTCACCGGGGGACAGGGGGCGACACGAGCAGTACTTC,CASSPGDRGRHEQYF
few,TRBJ1-2,.,TRBV29-1,TGCAGCGTTGAGTCGAGGGAGGGGAACTATGGCTACACCTTC,CSVESREGNYGYTF
.,TRBJ2-1,TRBD2,TRBV5-6,TGTGCCAGCAGCCTGGGACTAGCGGGGGGCTCCTACAATGAGCAGTTCTTC,CASSLGLAGGSYNEQFF
.,TRBJ2-2,.,TRBV30,TGTGCCTGGAGGAAAGGGTACACCGGGGAGCTGTTTTTT,CAWRKGYTGELFF
.,TRBJ2-2,.,TRBV9,TGTGCCAGCAGAAAGGGACTGGACACCGGGGAGCTGTTTTTT,CASRKGLDTGELFF
few,TRBJ2-7,TRBD1,TRBV6-1,TGTGCCAGCAGTGAAAAAGGGACAGATTCCTACGAGCAGTACTTC,CASSEKGTDSYEQYF
few,TRBJ1-1,.,TRBV6-1,TGTGCCAGCAGGCGACAGATGAACACTGAAGCTTTCTTT,CASRRQMNTEAFF
few,TRBJ2-5,.,TRBV27,TGTGCCAGCAGTGCCAGGGGCCCTGGGACCCAGTACTTC,CASSARGPGTQYF
.,TRBJ1-3,.,TRBV30,TGTGCCTGGAGTGTTAATGATGGAAACACCATATATTTT,CAWSVNDGNTIYF
.,TRBJ2-7,.,TRBV5-1,TGCGCCAGCAGCTTGGAAGGCCGGTTCTCCTACGAGCAGTACTTC,CASSLEGRFSYEQYF
few,TRBJ1-4,.,TRBV10-3,TGTGCCATCAGTGAGCAGGGGCCGGGTAATGAAAAACTGTTTTTT,CAISEQGPGNEKLFF
.,TRBJ1-2,.,TRBV7-2,TGTGCCAGCGGAGAAAACTATGGCTACACCTTC,CASGENYGYTF
.,TRBJ2-3,.,TRBV7-9,TGTGCCAGCAGCTTAGACAGCTACACAGATACGCAGTATTTT,CASSLDSYTDTQYF
.,TRBJ2-5,.,TRBV4-1,TGCGCCAGCAGCCAAGATTTCGGCGGCCCCCGGCGGGAGACCCAGTACTTC,CASSQDFGGPRRETQYF
few,TRBJ2-5,.,TRBV5-1,TGCGCCAGCAGCTTCGGACTGACCCAAGAGACCCAGTACTTC,CASSFGLTQETQYF
.,TRBJ2-3,TRBD2,TRBV7-9,TGTGCCAGCAGCTTACCACCTAGCGGGAGTGCAGATACGCAGTATTTT,CASSLPPSGSADTQYF
few,TRBJ2-3,.,TRBV7-9,TGTGCCAGCAGCTCACGGGGTTTTAGCACAGATACGCAGTATTTT,CASSSRGFSTDTQYF
few,TRBJ2-7,TRBD1,TRBV7-2,TGTGCCAGCAGCTTCATTGGGACAGGGGGCTACGAGCAGTACTTC,CASSFIGTGGYEQYF
few,TRBJ2-3,.,TRBV6-5,TGTGCCAGCAGTTACCCACAGGGCTACACAGATACGCAGTATTTT,CASSYPQGYTDTQYF
few,TRBJ2-1,.,TRBV30,TGTGCCTGGAGTTTGGTAGGGACGACCCACAATGAGCAGTTCTTC,CAWSLVGTTHNEQFF
few,TRBJ2-3,TRBD1,TRBV19,TGTGCCAGTAGTATCCAGGGGACAGCAGATACGCAGTATTTT,CASSIQGTADTQYF
few,TRBJ2-1,.,TRBV29-1,TGCAGCGTTGTAGGACGCAGAGATGAGCAGTTCTTC,CSVVGRRDEQFF
.,TRBJ2-5,.,TRBV11-1,TGTGCCAGCAGCCTAGCTTCGGAGACCCAGTACTTC,CASSLASETQYF
.,TRBJ2-1,.,TRBV10-3,TGTGCCATCAGTGAGTGGAACTCCTACAATGAGCAGTTCTTC,CAISEWNSYNEQFF
few,TRBJ1-2,.,TRBV5-1,TGCGCCAGCAGGGGGAAGGGGCGCAACCATGGCTACACCTTC,CASRGKGRNHGYTF
.,TRBJ1-2,.,TRBV5-4,TGTGCCAGCAGCGCAGACAGGAGTTATGGCTACACCTTC,CASSADRSYGYTF